A single sample is the source of the 24 T cell receptor beta chains below, sequenced in a study of blood T cell repertoires in COVID-19. Assay used: immunoSEQ multiplex PCR; TCRdb lists only in-frame clones, some missing. The sample lists some 14,000 clones, less than 95% occurring once. Input material: peripheral blood. These receptors were obtained from a human donor in a cohort sampled during active COVID-19.

The chain recombines TRBV27 with TRBJ2-1; no firm D call. This CDR3 region has 17 residues. V was pared by 0 bases and J by 0 bases, with 12 bases between. Germline V gene sequence: CDR1 MNHEY, CDR2 SMNVEV (reference sequence). In DNA, the CDR3 is TGTGCCAGCAGTTTATCAGAGCTTGGAGACTCCTACAATGAGCAGTTCTTC. Its translation is CASSLSELGDSYNEQFF.

The sample holds one count of this clone. The chain employs TRBV7-9 and TRBJ2-7; the D gene is possibly TRBD2 (5 bases). This CDR3 has 12 residues. V was cut by 9 bases and J by 0 bases, with 9 bases left in between. CDR1 is SEHNR, CDR2 FQNEAQ, per germline (reference sequence). Written as DNA, the CDR3 is TGTGCCAGTGAGGGTTTCTCCTACGAGCAGTACTTC. This encodes CASEGFSYEQYF.

Written as DNA, the CDR3 is TGTGCCACCACCGCGTCTATCGGCTACACCTTC. Protein sequence: CATTASIGYTF. The chain employs TRBV19 and TRBJ1-2; no clear D gene. Trimming took 10 bases from V and 8 from J, leaving 14 bases between them. The CDR3 runs to 11 residues. Germline V gene lookup returns CDR1 LNHDA and CDR2 SQIVND (reference sequence).

The sample holds one count of this clone. The rearrangement joins TRBV6-1 to TRBJ2-1; 7 bases agree with TRBD1. Germline trimming cut 1 base from V and 2 bases from J; bases unmatched to any gene: 5. The V gene's germline CDR1 is MNHNS and CDR2 SASEGT. The CDR3 has 16 amino acids. DNA of the CDR3: TGTGCCAGCAGTGAAGTACAGGGGAAGACCTACAATGAGCAGTTCTTC. Its protein product is CASSEVQGKTYNEQFF.

A few counts support this clone. The gene calls are TRBV5-6 and TRBJ2-7; 9 bases line up with TRBD2. CDR3 length equals 15 residues. With 1 base clipped from V and 2 bases from J, the junction kept 4 bases outside the gene matches. CDR1 SGHDT and CDR2 YYEEEE come from the germline V gene. Here the CDR3 DNA reads TGTGCCAGCAGCTTGACGGCGGGGGGGCCCTACGAGCAGTACTTC. Encoded protein: CASSLTAGGPYEQYF.

This sequence joins TRBV5-1 and TRBJ1-2, with 8 positions matching TRBD1. The V gene's germline CDR1 is SGHRS and CDR2 YFSETQ. V lost 0 bases to trimming and J lost 4 bases; unmatched junction nucleotides: 8. The CDR3 covers 16 residues. Written as DNA, the CDR3 is TGCGCCAGCAGCTTGGGCCCCTCTACAGGGGGCTATGGCTACACCTTC. This translates into CASSLGPSTGGYGYTF.

Turning to this clone: Distinct nucleotide sequences in the sample also encode this CDR3. The chain employs TRBV5-1 and TRBJ2-7; TRBD2 matches at 10 bases. The germline V gene has CDR1 SGHRS and CDR2 YFSETQ. CDR3 length equals 14 residues. V was clipped by 0 bases and J by 7 bases; unmatched bases: 4. The CDR3 coding sequence is TGCGCCAGCAGCTTGGCCGCTAGCGGGGGAGAGCAGTACTTC. It yields the protein CASSLAASGGEQYF.

The J gene is TRBJ2-4, the V gene TRBV10-1; 8 bases match TRBD1. The CDR3 is 17 residues long. Germline V gene sequence: CDR1 WNHNN, CDR2 SYGVQD (reference sequence). J gave up 3 bases and V 1 base, and 8 bases lay outside the gene matches. In nucleotides, the CDR3 is TGCGCCAGCAGTGAGTTCCGACAGGGGCTTGGCAAAAACATTCAGTACTTC. Amino acid sequence: CASSEFRQGLGKNIQYF.

The chain joins TRBV6-5 to TRBJ2-1; 10 bases fit TRBD2. J was trimmed by 7 bases and V by 6 bases; bases with no gene match: 9. From germline, CDR1 is MNHEY and CDR2 SVGAGI. The CDR3 totals 15 residues. Here the CDR3 DNA reads TGTGCCAGCAGGAAAAGCGGGGGGGCTCGTAATGAGCAGTTCTTC. It is translated as CASRKSGGARNEQFF.

The V and J genes are TRBV7-9 and TRBJ1-4, with 8 bases matching TRBD1. J lost 3 bases, V lost 0 bases, and 0 bases had no gene match. The CDR3 consists of 15 residues. Germline loops: CDR1 SEHNR, CDR2 FQNEAQ (reference sequence). CDR3 protein: CASSLAGQANEKLFF. For the CDR3, the DNA is TGTGCCAGCAGCTTAGCGGGACAGGCTAATGAAAAACTGTTTTTT.

The V gene is TRBV25-1, the J gene TRBJ1-2; TRBD1 matches at 12 bases. J was trimmed by 8 bases and V by 2 bases; bases with no gene match: 12. Germline lookup yields CDR1 MGHDK and CDR2 SYGVNS. CDR3 length: 17 residues. CDR3 loop: CASSELGPGQGAGGYTF. The DNA for the CDR3 is TGTGCCAGCAGTGAACTGGGACCGGGACAGGGGGCCGGCGGCTACACCTTC.

The chain employs TRBV6-6 and TRBJ1-6; 7 positions match TRBD1. This CDR3 region has 14 residues. Germline loops: CDR1 MNHNY, CDR2 SVGAGI (reference sequence). V lost 10 bases, J lost 9 bases, and 12 bases stayed unmatched. This CDR3 is CATRPGTETSPLHF. The CDR3 DNA follows: TGTGCCACCCGACCCGGGACAGAAACTTCACCCCTCCACTTT.

The chain couples TRBV19 to TRBJ2-2, with 12 positions matching TRBD2. Germline V gene sequence: CDR1 LNHDA, CDR2 SQIVND (reference sequence). This CDR3 is built from 16 residues. The junction had 6 bases not matched to a gene; V was cut back by 8 bases and J by 2 bases. CDR3 residues: CASRHGLAGNTGELFF. CDR3 DNA sequence: TGTGCCAGTCGGCACGGACTAGCGGGAAACACCGGGGAGCTGTTTTTT.

V is TRBV28 and J is TRBJ2-4, with unresolved D. This CDR3 spans 14 amino acids. CDR1 and CDR2 from the germline V gene are MDHEN and SYDVKM. V shed 4 bases and J shed 8 bases, with 15 bases lying between them. CDR3 DNA sequence: TGTGCCAGCAGTTCGGTGGTTGAACGGGACATTCAGTACTTC. It yields the protein CASSSVVERDIQYF.

The chain combines TRBV18 with TRBJ2-7; 7 bases line up with TRBD1. Trimming removed 3 bases from V and 2 bases from J; junction bases left unmatched: 4. Germline assignment: CDR1 KGHSH and CDR2 LQKENI. This CDR3 has 14 residues. The CDR3 is CASSPNRGAYEQYF. The DNA for the CDR3 is TGTGCCAGCTCACCCAACAGGGGTGCCTACGAGCAGTACTTC. The complete variable domain, with remaining parts taken from reference TRBV18 and TRBJ2-7, reads NAGVMQNPRHLVRRRGQEARLRCSPMKGHSHVYWYRQLPEEGLKFMVYLQKENIIDESGMPKERFSAEFPKEGPSILRIQQVVRGDSAAYFCASSPNRGAYEQYFGPGTRLTVT.

The J gene is TRBJ1-3, the V gene TRBV28; D gene unclear. The V end was cut by 6 bases, the J end by 1 base, with 13 bases between. The CDR3 is 15 residues long. CDR1 and CDR2 from the germline V gene are MDHEN and SYDVKM. CDR3 loop: CASSPRGSSGNTIYF. CDR3 nucleotides: TGTGCCAGCAGCCCCCGCGGCTCTTCTGGAAACACCATATATTTT.

This clone was counted once. V is TRBV18 and J is TRBJ2-2, with 12 bases that match TRBD1. CDR1 KGHSH and CDR2 LQKENI come from the germline V gene. The V segment lost 3 bases and the J segment 7 bases; nucleotides outside the gene matches: 3. CDR3 size: 15 residues. This CDR3 reads CASSPGQGAVGELFF. The CDR3, as DNA: TGTGCCAGCTCACCGGGACAGGGGGCCGTCGGGGAGCTGTTTTTT.

CDR3 in amino acids: CASSYSAGGNTGELFF. CDR3 sequence (DNA): TGTGCCAGCAGTTACTCGGCGGGGGGGAACACCGGGGAGCTGTTTTTT. The chain is built from TRBV6-6 and TRBJ2-2, with TRBD2 matching over 8 bases. The V gene end was trimmed by 0 bases and the J gene end by 1 base; junction bases not matched to a gene: 1. Germline V gene sequence: CDR1 MNHNY, CDR2 SVGAGI (reference sequence). The CDR3 length is 16 residues.

The CDR3: CSPPFSGRAGVTKNIQYF. CDR3 in DNA: TGCAGCCCACCTTTTAGCGGGAGGGCCGGGGTGACCAAAAACATTCAGTACTTC. The chain links TRBV29-1 to TRBJ2-4, with TRBD2 identical over 11 bases. Losses at the gene ends were 8 bases for V and 2 bases for J; bases not matched to a gene: 17. Germline V gene lookup returns CDR1 SQVTM and CDR2 ANQGSEA. The CDR3 contains 18 residues.

The V gene is TRBV2, the J gene TRBJ2-2; D is ambiguous. Germline CDR1 reads SNHLY; CDR2 reads FYNNEI. The CDR3 length is 15 residues. The V end lost 0 bases, the J end lost 1 base, and 6 bases lay between the germline ends. The CDR3 reads CASSEATGNTGELFF. The CDR3 DNA reads as TGTGCCAGCAGTGAAGCCACCGGGAACACCGGGGAGCTGTTTTTT.

The rearrangement uses TRBV30 and TRBJ2-5; D uncertain. This CDR3 has 13 amino acids. The germline gives CDR1 GTSNPN, CDR2 SVGIG (reference sequence). The germline V and J ends were trimmed by 2 bases and 4 bases, with 11 bases remaining between them. The CDR3 loop is CAWSSSLGETQYF. The DNA for the CDR3 is TGTGCCTGGAGTTCTAGTCTGGGAGAGACCCAGTACTTC.

V gene TRBV19 combines with J gene TRBJ1-2; 7 bases map to TRBD1. CDR3 length: 13 residues. After removal of 4 bases from V and 5 bases from J, the junction contained 4 bases not matched to a gene. Per germline, CDR1 LNHDA and CDR2 SQIVND (reference sequence). The CDR3: CASSKDRVYGYTF. CDR3 in DNA: TGTGCCAGTAGTAAAGACAGGGTTTATGGCTACACCTTC.

The chain is built from TRBV9 and TRBJ1-3, with TRBD1 as a possible D gene (5 bases). There are 15 residues in the CDR3. V lost 3 bases, J lost 4 bases, and 14 bases lay in between. CDR1 is SGDLS, CDR2 YYNGEE, per germline. CDR3 bases: TGTGCCAGCAGCGCCCGGCGGGGGAACGGAAACACCATATATTTT. Protein product: CASSARRGNGNTIYF.

The rearrangement joins TRBV7-2 to TRBJ1-5; TRBD1 agrees at 8 bases. CDR3 length equals 14 residues. CDR1 is SGHTA, CDR2 FQGNSA, per germline. Losses at the gene ends were 4 bases for V and 5 bases for J; bases not matched to a gene: 4. The CDR3 loop reads CASSSQGADQPQHF. The CDR3 DNA is TGTGCCAGCAGCTCCCAGGGGGCTGATCAGCCCCAGCATTTT.